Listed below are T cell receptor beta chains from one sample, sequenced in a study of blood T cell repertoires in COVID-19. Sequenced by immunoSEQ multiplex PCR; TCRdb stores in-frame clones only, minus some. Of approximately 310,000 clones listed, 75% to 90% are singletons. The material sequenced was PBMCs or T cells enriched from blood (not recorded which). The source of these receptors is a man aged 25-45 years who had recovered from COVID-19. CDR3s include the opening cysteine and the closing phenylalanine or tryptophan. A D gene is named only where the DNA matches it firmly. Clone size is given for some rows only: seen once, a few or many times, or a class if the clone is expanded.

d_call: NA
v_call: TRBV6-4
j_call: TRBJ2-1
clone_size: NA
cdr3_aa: CASSDEGVPYNEQFF
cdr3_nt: TGTGCCAGCAGTGACGAGGGGGTACCCTACAATGAGCAGTTCTTC

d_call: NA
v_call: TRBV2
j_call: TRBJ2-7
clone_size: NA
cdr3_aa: CASRRDSYEQYF
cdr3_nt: TGTGCCAGCAGGCGGGACAGCTACGAGCAGTACTTC

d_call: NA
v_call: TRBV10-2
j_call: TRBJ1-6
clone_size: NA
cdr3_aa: CASSELWTNYNSPLHF
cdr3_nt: TGCGCCAGCAGTGAGTTGTGGACAAATTATAATTCACCCCTCCACTTT

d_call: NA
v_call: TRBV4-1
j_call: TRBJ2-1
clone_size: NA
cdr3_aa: CASSQGKGAGRYNEQFF
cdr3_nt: TGCGCCAGCAGCCAAGGAAAAGGGGCGGGGAGGTACAATGAGCAGTTCTTC

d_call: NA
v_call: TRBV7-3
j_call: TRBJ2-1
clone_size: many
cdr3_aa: CASSLSSGNDEQFF
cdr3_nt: TGTGCCAGCAGCTTATCTTCAGGGAACGATGAGCAGTTCTTC

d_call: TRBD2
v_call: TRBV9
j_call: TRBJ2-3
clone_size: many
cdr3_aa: CASSVAGGPIDTQYF
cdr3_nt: TGTGCCAGCAGCGTAGCGGGGGGGCCTATAGATACGCAGTATTTT

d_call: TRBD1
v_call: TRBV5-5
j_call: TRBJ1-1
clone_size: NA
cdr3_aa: CASSYTGGTEAFF
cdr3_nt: TGTGCCAGCAGTTACACAGGGGGCACTGAAGCTTTCTTT

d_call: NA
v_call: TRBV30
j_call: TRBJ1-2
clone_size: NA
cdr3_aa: CAWSPGTFYGYTF
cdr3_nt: TGTGCCTGGAGTCCCGGGACATTTTATGGCTACACCTTC

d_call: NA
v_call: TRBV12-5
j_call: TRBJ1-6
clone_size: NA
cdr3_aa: CASGLVIGNSPLHF
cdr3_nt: TGTGCTAGTGGTTTGGTAATCGGTAATTCACCCCTCCACTTT

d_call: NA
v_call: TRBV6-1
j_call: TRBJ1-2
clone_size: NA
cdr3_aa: CASSEALAGLGGYTF
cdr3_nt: TGTGCCAGCAGTGAAGCTTTGGCGGGGTTAGGGGGCTACACCTTC

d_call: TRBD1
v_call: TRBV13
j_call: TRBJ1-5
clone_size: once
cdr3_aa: CASSRQGDQPQHF
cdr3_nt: TGTGCCAGCAGCCGACAGGGGGATCAGCCCCAGCATTTT

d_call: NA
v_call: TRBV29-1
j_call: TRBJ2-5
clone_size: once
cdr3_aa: CSVAEKQETQYF
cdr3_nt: TGCAGCGTTGCGGAGAAACAAGAGACCCAGTACTTC

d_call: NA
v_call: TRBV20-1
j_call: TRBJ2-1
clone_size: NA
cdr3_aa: CSASIPEQFF
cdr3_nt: TGCAGTGCTAGCATTCCTGAGCAGTTCTTC

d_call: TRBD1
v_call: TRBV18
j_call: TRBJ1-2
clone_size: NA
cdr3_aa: CASSPGTGGYGYTF
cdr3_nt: TGTGCCAGCTCACCAGGGACAGGAGGCTATGGCTACACCTTC

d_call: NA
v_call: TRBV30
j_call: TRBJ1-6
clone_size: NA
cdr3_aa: CAWRSWGSRSLHF
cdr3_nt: TGTGCCTGGAGATCGTGGGGCTCAAGGTCCCTCCACTTT

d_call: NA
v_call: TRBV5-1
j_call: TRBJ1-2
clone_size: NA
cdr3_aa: CASSPGEGEYGYTF
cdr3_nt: TGCGCCAGCAGCCCGGGTGAGGGTGAATATGGCTACACCTTC

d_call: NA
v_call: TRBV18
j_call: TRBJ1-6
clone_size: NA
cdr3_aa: CASSQQDRGFSPLHF
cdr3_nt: TGTGCCAGCTCACAACAAGACAGAGGATTTTCACCCCTCCACTTT

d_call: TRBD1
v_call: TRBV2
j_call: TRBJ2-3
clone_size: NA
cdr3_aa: CASSGQGVVTDTQYF
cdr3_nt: TGTGCCAGCAGTGGACAGGGGGTGGTCACAGATACGCAGTATTTT

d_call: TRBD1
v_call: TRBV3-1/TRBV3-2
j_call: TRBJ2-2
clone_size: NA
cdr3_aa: CASSPDRAGELFF
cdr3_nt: TGTGCCAGCAGCCCGGACAGGGCCGGGGAGCTGTTTTTT

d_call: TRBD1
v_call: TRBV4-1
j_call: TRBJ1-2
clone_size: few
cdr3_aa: CASSQDGGTGFKLYGYTF
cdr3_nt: TGCGCCAGCAGCCAAGATGGAGGGACAGGGTTTAAACTATATGGCTACACCTTC

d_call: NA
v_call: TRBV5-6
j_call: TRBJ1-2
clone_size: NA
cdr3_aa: CASSSTPGHNYGYTF
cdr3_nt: TGTGCCAGCAGCTCCACGCCGGGACATAACTATGGCTACACCTTC

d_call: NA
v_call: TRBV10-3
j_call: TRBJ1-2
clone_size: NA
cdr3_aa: CATASSGFGYTF
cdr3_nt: TGTGCCACCGCTAGTTCCGGGTTTGGCTACACCTTC

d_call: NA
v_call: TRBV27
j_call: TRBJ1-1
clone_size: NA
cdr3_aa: CASSIRSQNTEAFF
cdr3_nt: TGTGCCAGCAGTATCCGTAGCCAGAACACTGAAGCTTTCTTT

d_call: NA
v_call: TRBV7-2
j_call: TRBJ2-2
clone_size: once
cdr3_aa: CASSLFSGSTGELFF
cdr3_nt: TGTGCCAGCAGCCTCTTTAGCGGAAGCACCGGGGAGCTGTTTTTT

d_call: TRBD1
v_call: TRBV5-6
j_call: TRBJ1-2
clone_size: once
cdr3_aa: CASSLGQGAFYGYTF
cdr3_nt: TGTGCCAGCAGCTTGGGACAGGGGGCTTTCTATGGCTACACCTTC

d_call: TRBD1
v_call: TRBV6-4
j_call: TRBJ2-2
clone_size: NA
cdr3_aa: CASSDVEGGDTGELFF
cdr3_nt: TGTGCCAGCAGTGATGTTGAAGGGGGCGACACCGGGGAGCTGTTTTTT

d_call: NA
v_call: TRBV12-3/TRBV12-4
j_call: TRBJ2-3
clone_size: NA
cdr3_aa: CASSWSKDTQYF
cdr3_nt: TGTGCCAGCAGTTGGAGTAAAGATACGCAGTATTTT

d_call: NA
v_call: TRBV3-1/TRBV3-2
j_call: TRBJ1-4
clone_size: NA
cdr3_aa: CASSQGRGSEKLFF
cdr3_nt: TGTGCCAGCAGCCAGGGCAGGGGAAGTGAAAAACTGTTTTTT

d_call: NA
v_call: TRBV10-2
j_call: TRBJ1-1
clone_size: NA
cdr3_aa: CASRRPSGENTEAFF
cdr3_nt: TGCGCCAGCAGGCGCCCGTCGGGAGAGAACACTGAAGCTTTCTTT

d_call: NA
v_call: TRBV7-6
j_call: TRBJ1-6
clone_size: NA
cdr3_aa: CASSLEVSGSSYNSPLHF
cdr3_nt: TGTGCCAGCAGCTTAGAAGTGAGCGGTAGCTCCTATAATTCACCCCTCCACTTT